This TCR beta chain derives from a study of blood T cells in healthy people across ages. The second PCR ran 7 to 11 cycles with a sample-barcoded 5' primer and J-beta primers. Every cDNA was tagged by a template-switch adaptor with 12 random nucleotides. MiXCR was run by TCRdb on the 5' RACE reads, yielding one entry per CDR3 protein. The sample records roughly 800,000 distinct CDR3 sequences, 58% being singletons. Donation came from healthy Caucasian individuals in Russia who were aged roughly 6 to 95. Germline V gene data show CDR1 as LGHDT and CDR2 as YNNKEL (reference sequence). Trimming shortened V by 3 bases and J by 2 bases, and 14 bases separated the two germline ends. The CDR3 extends over 15 amino acids.

The source of this sequence is a man aged 25-40 years in good health. This chain links TRBV3-1 with TRBJ2-7, with a weak D call TRBD2 (6 bases). Sequencing was carried out using blood. The CDR3 loop reads CASSQWDSLPYEQYF. For the CDR3, the DNA is TGTGCCAGCAGCCAGTGGGACTCCCTACCCTACGAGCAGTACTTC.